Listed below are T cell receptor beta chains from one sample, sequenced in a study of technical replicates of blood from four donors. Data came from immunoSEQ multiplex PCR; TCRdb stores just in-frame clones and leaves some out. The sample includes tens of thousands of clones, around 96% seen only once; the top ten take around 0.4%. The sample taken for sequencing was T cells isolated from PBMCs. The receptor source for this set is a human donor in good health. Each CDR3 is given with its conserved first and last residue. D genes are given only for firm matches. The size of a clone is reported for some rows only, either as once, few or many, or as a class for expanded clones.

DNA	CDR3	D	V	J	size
TGTGCCTGGAGGAGCCGGGACTACTCTGGAAACACCATATATTTT	CAWRSRDYSGNTIYF	-	TRBV30	TRBJ1-3	-
TGCGCCAGCAGCTTGGAAGGGGCGGGGAATCAGCCCCAGCATTTT	CASSLEGAGNQPQHF	-	TRBV5-1	TRBJ1-5	-
TGCGCCAGCAGCTTTAACACAGGGGGCTACGAGCAGTACTTC	CASSFNTGGYEQYF	TRBD1	TRBV5-1	TRBJ2-7	-
TGTGCCAGTAGGGACGGGAGGGCCTACACCGGGGAGCTGTTTTTT	CASRDGRAYTGELFF	TRBD2	TRBV19	TRBJ2-2	-
TGCGCCAGTAGGCCCGGGGGTGGCGGAACTGAAGCTTTCTTT	CASRPGGGGTEAFF	-	TRBV5-1	TRBJ1-1	-
TGCAGCGTTGTACCAGGAAGCTCCTACAATGAGCAGTTCTTC	CSVVPGSSYNEQFF	-	TRBV29-1	TRBJ2-1	-
TGTGCCAGCAGTATCTCAGGGGAACAGCCCCAGCATTTT	CASSISGEQPQHF	-	TRBV28	TRBJ1-5	-
TGTGCCAGCAGTGAGAGCGTGAACACCGGGGAGCTGTTTTTT	CASSESVNTGELFF	-	TRBV25-1	TRBJ2-2	once
TGTGCCAGCAGTCGGGGAGGAGATCAGCCCCAGCATTTT	CASSRGGDQPQHF	-	TRBV5-6	TRBJ1-5	-
TGTGCCAGCAGTGACTCCGGGACAGTCAACTATGGCTACACCTTC	CASSDSGTVNYGYTF	TRBD1	TRBV6-1	TRBJ1-2	-
TGTGCCAGTAGCCCGGGACTGACCTATGGCTACACCTTC	CASSPGLTYGYTF	-	TRBV19	TRBJ1-2	-
TGTGCCAGCAGTAGCCGACTAGCGGGTAGCACAGATACGCAGTATTTT	CASSSRLAGSTDTQYF	TRBD2	TRBV13	TRBJ2-3	-
TGTGCCAGCAGTCGAAGGGGGGGGGAGGCTGGAAACACCATATATTTT	CASSRRGGEAGNTIYF	-	TRBV2	TRBJ1-3	-
TGTGCCAGCAGCGAAGACAGGGAGTATGGCTACACCTTC	CASSEDREYGYTF	TRBD1	TRBV5-6	TRBJ1-2	-
TGTGCCAGCAGCTTGGGACTGACAGATACGCAGTATTTT	CASSLGLTDTQYF	-	TRBV7-3	TRBJ2-3	few
TGTGCCAGCAGTTTAGAGTATTGGGCCCACAATGAGCAGTTCTTC	CASSLEYWAHNEQFF	-	TRBV28	TRBJ2-1	-
TGTGCCAGCAGCGGCCGGGACACTGAAGCTTTCTTT	CASSGRDTEAFF	-	TRBV5-4	TRBJ1-1	-
TGTGCCAGTAGCAGCAGGACAGGGACCACCGGGGAGCTGTTTTTT	CASSSRTGTTGELFF	TRBD1	TRBV19	TRBJ2-2	-
TGTGCCAGTAGTCGCAGACAGGGGGGCTCACTCGAATCCTACGAGCAGTACTTC	CASSRRQGGSLESYEQYF	TRBD1	TRBV19	TRBJ2-7	-
TGTGCCAGCAGCTCCTTAGGGGACATCTACGGCTACACCTTC	CASSSLGDIYGYTF	-	TRBV7-9	TRBJ1-2	-
TGTGCCAGCAGTCCCATGACTAGCGGGACTCGAGAGACCCAGTACTTC	CASSPMTSGTRETQYF	TRBD2	TRBV27	TRBJ2-5	once
TGTGCCTGGAGTGTAATACCCTTGGGCGGCTACACCTTC	CAWSVIPLGGYTF	-	TRBV30	TRBJ1-2	few
TGCGCCAGCAGCCAAGGCACCCTAAACGAGCAGTACTTC	CASSQGTLNEQYF	-	TRBV4-1	TRBJ2-7	-
TGTGCCAGCTCACCTTCAGGCAATTATGGCTACACCTTC	CASSPSGNYGYTF	-	TRBV18	TRBJ1-2	-
TGTGCCAGCAGCTTGGCAGGGCCTGGGGCCAACGTCCTGACTTTC	CASSLAGPGANVLTF	-	TRBV7-9	TRBJ2-6	-
TGTGCCAGCTCACCACCCGTCGGCCCAGCGGATACGCAGTATTTT	CASSPPVGPADTQYF	-	TRBV18	TRBJ2-3	-
TGTGCCAGCAGCTTGGGGGGGGACAATGAGCAGTTCTTC	CASSLGGDNEQFF	-	TRBV5-6	TRBJ2-1	-
TGTGCCAGCAGCCCAGGCGGGGGGGGCGGGACTGAAGCTTTCTTT	CASSPGGGGGTEAFF	-	TRBV9	TRBJ1-1	-
TGTGCCAGCTCAAACCCCGGCGGACAGGGGGCAGGCGAGCAGTACTTC	CASSNPGGQGAGEQYF	TRBD1	TRBV18	TRBJ2-7	-
TGTGCCAGCAGCTTAGACAGTCTAAGCGGAAACACCATATATTTT	CASSLDSLSGNTIYF	-	TRBV7-9	TRBJ1-3	-
TGCGCCAGCAGCCTTCCGGGACTAGCGGAGGCCTCAGATACGCAGTATTTT	CASSLPGLAEASDTQYF	TRBD2	TRBV5-1	TRBJ2-3	-
TGTGCCAGCAGTAACCACGGTAGAGAGACCCAGTACTTC	CASSNHGRETQYF	-	TRBV6-5	TRBJ2-5	-
TGTGCCAGCAGTAAGTTTGGGGGGGCCTACGAGCAGTACTTC	CASSKFGGAYEQYF	TRBD2	TRBV28	TRBJ2-7	-
TGTGCCAGCACCGCCCCGGGGAACTATGGCTACACCTTC	CASTAPGNYGYTF	-	TRBV28	TRBJ1-2	-
TGTGCCAGCAGCCACCCAGGACGGGGATGGGTTAGTCCCCAGCATTTT	CASSHPGRGWVSPQHF	-	TRBV11-3	TRBJ1-5	-
TGTGCCGGCTACCGGCGGGAGGTGGGGGATACGCAGTATTTT	CAGYRREVGDTQYF	TRBD2	TRBV30	TRBJ2-3	-
TGTGCCAGCAGTCCTCGGAGTACTGAAGCTTTCTTT	CASSPRSTEAFF	-	TRBV28	TRBJ1-1	-
TGTGCCAGCAGCGCCGGGGGCACTGAAGCTTTCTTT	CASSAGGTEAFF	-	TRBV5-6	TRBJ1-1	-
TGTGCCAGCCCAGGACAGGGAGGTTTATCGGGAGAAATCGATGAGCAGTTCTTC	CASPGQGGLSGEIDEQFF	TRBD1	TRBV2	TRBJ2-1	-
TGTGCCAGCAGCGATAGACTAGCGGGTATCAATGAGCAGTTCTTC	CASSDRLAGINEQFF	TRBD2	TRBV9	TRBJ2-1	-
TGTGCCAGCAAGACAGGGGGCAACGATGGCTACACCTTC	CASKTGGNDGYTF	TRBD1	TRBV7-9	TRBJ1-2	-
TGTGCCAGCAGCACACTTGGACTAGCGGGACATTACGAGCAGTACTTC	CASSTLGLAGHYEQYF	TRBD2	TRBV11-2	TRBJ2-7	-
TGTGCCAGCAGCTTGGCCGACAGGGGGCTCTACGAGCAGTACTTC	CASSLADRGLYEQYF	TRBD1	TRBV5-6	TRBJ2-7	-
TGTGCCAGCAGTTACGTTGTGGGGCGCGAGCAGTACTTC	CASSYVVGREQYF	-	TRBV7-2	TRBJ2-7	-
TGCGCCAGCAGCCAAGAGACAGGGCCCTACGAGCAGTACTTC	CASSQETGPYEQYF	TRBD1	TRBV4-1	TRBJ2-7	-
TGTGCCAGCAGTGAAGGAACAGGGGGTGGCTACACCTTC	CASSEGTGGGYTF	TRBD1	TRBV6-1	TRBJ1-2	-
TGTGCCAGCAGCGTGGATGGACAAAACAATGAGCAGTTCTTC	CASSVDGQNNEQFF	-	TRBV9	TRBJ2-1	-
TGTGCCAGCAGTATCCAGGGGGGTTCCTATGGCTACACCTTC	CASSIQGGSYGYTF	TRBD1	TRBV2	TRBJ1-2	-
TGCGCCAGCAGCGGAGGACAGTTAACCGGGGAGCTGTTTTTT	CASSGGQLTGELFF	-	TRBV5-1	TRBJ2-2	-